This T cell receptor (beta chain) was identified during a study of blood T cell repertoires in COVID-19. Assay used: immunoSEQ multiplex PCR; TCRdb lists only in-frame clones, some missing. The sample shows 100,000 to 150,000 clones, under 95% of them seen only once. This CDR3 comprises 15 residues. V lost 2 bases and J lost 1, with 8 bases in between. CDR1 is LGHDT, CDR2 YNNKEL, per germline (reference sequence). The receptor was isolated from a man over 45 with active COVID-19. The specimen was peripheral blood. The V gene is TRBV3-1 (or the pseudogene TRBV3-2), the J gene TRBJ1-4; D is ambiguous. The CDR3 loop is CASSQNEGTNEKLFF. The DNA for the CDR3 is TGTGCCAGCAGCCAAAATGAGGGAACTAATGAAAAACTGTTTTTT.